This T cell receptor beta chain was identified during a study of Graves' ophthalmopathy and Graves' hyperthyroidism. General observations from the study: Forecasting of ophthalmopathy progression by the model achieved more than 70% sensitivity and roughly 75% specificity.

In germline, CDR1 is SGHDN, CDR2 FVKESK. The CDR3 spans 8 amino acids, including both terminal residues. Scientists amplified the TCR beta CDR3 regions from RNA transcripts. The workflow started with a first-round RT-PCR run with HTBI primers and then moved on to a second-round multiplex PCR. TCRdb re-analysed the multiplex PCR reads in MiXCR, keeping a single row per CDR3 protein. The table records 1 million to 1.3 million distinct CDR3 sequences, about 38% of them present only once. Details on this clonotype: Its specificity is not known. No conserved phenylalanine or tryptophan ends this CDR3, so it is likely a read error. The DNA is left out, because the CDR3 cannot be placed on it with certainty; the CDR3 is given as TCRdb lists it.

Specimen: peripheral blood or thyroid tissue (not recorded which). The receptor's source is an adult man with Graves' hyperthyroidism. The chain couples TRBV14 to TRBJ1-4; the D segment call TRBD1 is taken from the table without a DNA check. The CDR3 protein is CASSQGRV.